The clone carrying this T cell receptor (beta chain) was detected many times. Antigen: not known. Synthesis of TCR cDNA relied on 5'RACE template switching, which attached a universal primer site and UMIs. TCRdb recomputed calls from the 5' RACE reads with MiXCR, one row per CDR3 protein. The sample consists of roughly 120,000 distinct CDR3 sequences, roughly 8.4% of them appearing once. This entry is derived from a study of T cells after yellow fever vaccination. Overall study findings and caveats: Though weaker, the secondary response peaked faster, on day 5 versus 15. Repertoires sorted by FACS could include abundant clonotypes that are contaminants from the bulk population. Primary-vaccination clones mostly resurfaced post-booster (about 96% CD4, approximately 90% CD8).

Germline values: CDR1 GTSNPN, CDR2 SVGIG (reference sequence). J gave up 4 bases and V 0 bases, and 5 bases lay outside the gene matches. The CDR3 consists of 14 residues. Sequenced material: CD8+ T cells sorted from PBMCs, taken 45 days after the yellow fever booster vaccination. The receptor was derived from a man in his thirties or forties who received the YFV17D yellow fever vaccine. This chain links TRBV30 with TRBJ1-1; the match to TRBD1 covers 7 bases. The CDR3, as DNA: TGTGCCTGGAGTGTCCGACAGGGTCCCACTGAAGCTTTCTTT. Protein sequence: CAWSVRQGPTEAFF.